This T cell receptor beta chain was found in a study of Tregs in tolerant kidney transplant recipients (dated by TCRdb to 2018 to 2020). About the full investigation: Related donors were used in the transplants with nonmyeloablative bone marrow transplantation, and mixed chimerism was transient in the human trials. The study used TCRbeta sequencing to identify donor-specific regulatory T cells before combined kidney and bone marrow transplantation, then tracked those cells after transplant. Overall study outcomes, separate from this receptor: Expanding Tregs with activated donor B cells appeared to identify the most biologically relevant and donor-specific TCRbeta repertoire. For some patients, the PCR primers changed as time went on, which meant samples from those patients could not be compared with one another at the nucleotide level. In tolerant patients, donor-specific Tregs expanded more than Tregs overall, which suggests antigen-driven rather than nonspecific expansion. Although technical replication error seemed to be minimal, the question of biological reproducibility was not addressed directly. The study was constrained by small patient numbers, and validation of the findings is required in larger populations and under other immunosuppression protocols.

According to the study, the label for this sample's time point signals: blood sample drawn before combined kidney and bone marrow transplant. Thawed PBMCs were FACS-sorted into unstimulated Tregs (CD4+CD25+CD127-), CD4+ non-Tregs (CD4+CD25-), CD4 cells and CD8 cells. Prior to Treg sorting, thawed PBMCs were rested overnight with roughly 200 IU/ml IL-2 at 37 degrees C. The patients were a few recipients of combined kidney and bone marrow transplants from the ITN036ST trial, and samples were available only from these trial subjects. Healthy control blood was processed to PBMCs with a Ficoll density gradient and then cryopreserved, whereas patient PBMCs were collected both before and after transplant. Genomic DNA was extracted from sorted cells with the QIAGEN DNeasy Blood and Tissue Kit for TCRbeta CDR3 sequencing. Through immunoSEQ, high-throughput TCRbeta CDR3 sequencing was done commercially, including PCR amplification with internal controls and bias correction. The study's own analysis went as follows. Unique productive TCRbeta sequences were defined by CDR3 nucleotide sequence where primers matched, and otherwise by CDR3 amino acid sequence together with Vbeta and Jbeta genes. To correct sorting error, sequences shared between sorted populations at a frequency ratio of 2:1 or less were removed; the rest were assigned to the higher population. A sequence was defined as donor-reactive if the sequence was expanded at least 5-fold in CFSE-low cells compared with unstimulated cells and had a frequency of at least 0.01% in CFSE-low cells. Jensen-Shannon divergence, calculated on the top 100 TCRbeta sequences ranked by frequency, was used to quantify repertoire divergence. For samples with multiple sequencing runs, sorting error was corrected separately for each run before the runs were pooled. TCRdb provides this immuneACCESS table in a form limited to in-frame rearrangements. Some clones are lacking; in checked studies, under half of them reflect an unresolved V gene, and why the rest are absent is not known. V and J calls and clone size come straight from that table; D and trimming were deduced from the DNA. The sample table holds fewer than 100,000 clones, of which 85% to 95% were seen once. Clones ranked in the top ten supply approximately 0.33% of the sample.

To note about this clone: Its antigen has not been determined. The input lacks base qualities; no much larger clone sits a single base away.

V has 5 bases trimmed and J has 11 bases trimmed; junction bases matching no gene number 14. The CDR3, cysteine through phenylalanine, is 15 amino acids long. The CDR3 DNA has 45 bases and is translated from base 1. The CDR1 and CDR2 encoded by the germline V gene are SGHNT and YENEEA. Recombination connected TRBV11-3 to TRBJ2-5, and 10 bases in between align with TRBD1. The sample was Tregs from blood, taken before the transplant. The origin of this receptor is a human donor who received a combined kidney and bone marrow transplant. The nucleotide sequence reads as follows: TGTGCCAGCAGCCCCCCCGGGACAGGGGCTGGGGAGCAGTACTTC. Translated, this is CASSPPGTGAGEQYF.